This T cell receptor (beta chain) appears in the sequencing data of a study of blood T cell repertoires in COVID-19 (dated by TCRdb to the early 2020s). For the wider study: Collaborator samples came from the United States, Italy and Spain and covered acute and convalescent phases of COVID-19. The material from the prospective study consisted of cDNA or gDNA derived from T cells, B-cell-depleted T cells, or PBMCs. Subjects who had been exposed to COVID-19, were actively infected with it, or had recovered from it provided the deeply sampled blood TCRbeta repertoires that made up the dataset. A freely available public database, intended as a resource for researchers studying the immune response to SARS-CoV-2, is where the repertoires were released. Sample metadata almost always included a de-identified subject ID, COVID-19 status, age in years and sex. HLA class I and class II types, where available, came from metadata supplied by the sample provider rather than from assay-based typing. Samples came from the ongoing ImmuneRACE study (first 160 participants) plus 1,254 subjects from 6 global collaborators. Results the study describes overall, beyond this receptor: The quantity of clinical and demographic metadata differed by source and by participant and was supplied without curation.

TCRbeta CDR3 regions were amplified from genomic DNA by means of the immunoSEQ Assay, a bias-controlled multiplex PCR. The authors' pipeline ran thus. Nucleated cell counts per sample were estimated from amplification of reference gene primers within the assay. Sequence reads were collapsed and filtered to measure the absolute abundance of every unique TCRbeta CDR3 rearrangement. For each sample, productive Simpson clonality was calculated as the square root of Simpson's diversity index over productive rearrangements. TCRdb stores this immuneACCESS table with in-frame sequences only. Part of the clones is absent; in the studies checked, under half of the shortfall reflects unresolved V genes, and no reason is known for the rest. Clone size and the V and J calls come from that table; the DNA yielded D and trimming. For this sample the table gives hundreds of thousands of clones, of which approximately 83% were detected only once. The ten largest clones add up to 8% to 10% of the sample.

Samples from volunteer blood donors who had recovered from COVID-19 were contributed by a second Seattle source. Whole blood was collected in K2EDTA tubes by collaborating institutions according to the institutions' own protocols. For TCRbeta analysis, collaborators shipped samples as frozen whole blood, isolated PBMCs, or DNA extracted from either of those sample types. The CDR3 numbers 13 residues from cysteine through phenylalanine. CDR3 DNA is the only sequence kept; it has 39 bases, read in frame from the first base. CDR1 SGHTA and CDR2 FQGNSA are derived from the germline V gene. V is pared back by 6 bases and J by 7 bases, with 13 bases lying between the germline termini. Turning to this clone: Its antigen remains undetermined. Base qualities are not provided; no much larger clone lies one nucleotide away.

Source material: peripheral blood. This chain is built from TRBV7-2 and TRBJ2-1, with a tentative D gene TRBD2 over 7 matching bases. The receptor was isolated from a woman in her fifties or sixties who had recovered from COVID-19. CDR3 sequence: CASRRGGGNEQFF. Read as DNA, the sequence is TGTGCCAGCAGGAGGGGGGGCGGGAATGAGCAGTTCTTC.